This passage covers 23 T cell receptor beta chains from one sample sequenced in a study of Graves' ophthalmopathy and Graves' hyperthyroidism. Investigators amplified TCR beta CDR3 regions from RNA transcripts. Following a first-round RT-PCR that used HTBI primers, a second-round multiplex PCR was carried out. TCRdb fed the multiplex PCR reads into MiXCR, producing one record per CDR3 protein. The table lists roughly 1.1 million distinct CDR3 sequences, 35% to 45% of them singletons. The sequenced sample consisted of peripheral blood or thyroid tissue (not recorded which). The receptors stem from an adult man with Graves' hyperthyroidism.

This clonotype was found many times. The J gene is TRBJ1-2, the V gene TRBV12-3 or TRBV12-4; D is uncertain. This CDR3 spans 16 amino acids. Trimming took 3 bases from V and 3 from J, leaving 17 bases between them. The CDR3: CASSFPPGSTDYGYTF. CDR3 nucleotides: TGTGCCAGCAGTTTTCCCCCCGGGTCGACGGACTATGGCTACACCTTC.

There are a few counts of this clonotype. At one end, the junction sequence differs from germline, possibly due to a read error. This chain links TRBV10-2 with TRBJ1-3, with D unresolved. The CDR3 sequence is 16 residues long. Per the germline V gene, CDR1 is WSHSY and CDR2 is SAAADI. The CDR3, as DNA: TGTGCCAGCAGTGAATTCCCCCGGAACTCTGGAAACACCATATATTTT. This translates into CASSEFPRNSGNTIYF.

This clonotype was recorded once. CDR3 residues: CAISPDRARYTF. CDR3 bases: TGTGCCATCAGCCCGGACAGGGCACGGTACACCTTC. The chain employs TRBV10-3 and TRBJ1-2, with 8 positions matching TRBD1. This CDR3 contains 12 residues. Germline V CDR1 and CDR2: ENHRY, SYGVKD. V lost 6 bases and J lost 11; bases outside the gene matches: 8.

This clonotype was seen a few times. The chain uses TRBV30 and TRBJ1-1; D unclear. Trimming took 2 bases from V and 6 from J, leaving 7 bases between them. The germline gives CDR1 GTSNPN, CDR2 SVGIG (reference sequence). The CDR3 covers 11 residues. The CDR3 protein is CAWSRLPEAFF. Written as DNA, the CDR3 is TGTGCCTGGAGTAGACTGCCTGAAGCTTTCTTT.

V is TRBV29-1 and J is TRBJ1-5, with 8 bases that match TRBD1. Germline assignment: CDR1 SQVTM and CDR2 ANQGSEA. Trimming took 4 bases from V and 11 from J; bases not matched to a gene: 22. This CDR3 contains 17 residues. The CDR3 nucleotides are TGCAGCGTTGGAGGGGCTCAGGGGGCGCATTCCCAAGAGACCCAGCATTTT. Residues: CSVGGAQGAHSQETQHF.

The gene calls are TRBV15 and TRBJ2-7, with TRBD2 identical over 8 bases. J lost 2 bases, V lost 0 bases, and 6 bases had no gene match. The CDR3 runs to 16 residues. Germline lookup yields CDR1 LNHNV and CDR2 YYDKDF (reference sequence). CDR3 DNA: TGTGCCACCAGCAGAGAGTATAGCGGGACGGCCTACGAGCAGTACTTC. It codes for CATSREYSGTAYEQYF.

CDR3 residues: CSAEIPTPTGGRYEQYF. The CDR3, as DNA: TGCAGCGCCGAGATCCCCACCCCCACAGGGGGTAGGTACGAGCAGTACTTC. This chain links TRBV29-1 with TRBJ2-7, with 8 positions matching TRBD1. V shed 7 bases and J 4 bases; nucleotides not matched to a gene: 21. This CDR3 has 17 amino acids. Germline-derived CDR1 and CDR2 are SQVTM and ANQGSEA.

The chain joins TRBV25-1 to TRBJ1-6; 7 bases agree with TRBD1. V dropped 2 bases and J dropped 5; count of bases not matched to a gene: 9. Germline V gives CDR1 MGHDK, CDR2 SYGVNS. This CDR3 contains 17 residues. Here the CDR3 reads CASSEAQGDGDNSPLHF. CDR3 in DNA: TGTGCCAGCAGTGAAGCCCAGGGGGACGGAGATAATTCACCCCTCCACTTT.

In the case of this clonotype: A much more abundant neighbour one base away suggests this may be a read error. The chain links TRBV10-3 to TRBJ2-7; 7 bases match TRBD1. V shed 1 base, J shed 3 bases, and the junction held 6 bases outside the gene matches. CDR3 size: 15 residues. The germline V gene encodes CDR1 ENHRY and CDR2 SYGVKD. DNA of the CDR3: TGTGCCATCAGTGAGTTAAGGGCAGGGGGCTACGAGCAGTACTTC. Its protein is CAISELRAGGYEQYF.

The chain carries TRBV7-2 and TRBJ1-2; 8 nucleotides match TRBD1. V lost 5 bases, J lost 5 bases, and 7 bases stayed unmatched. CDR3 length: 14 residues. CDR1 is SGHTA, CDR2 FQGNSA, per germline. CDR3 amino acids: CASSVTGARYGYTF. The CDR3 DNA is TGTGCCAGCAGCGTGACAGGGGCGCGGTATGGCTACACCTTC.

This clonotype was recorded once. A read error may explain this, as a much larger clone is one base away. The chain recombines TRBV20-1 with TRBJ1-5; D not certain. Trimming stripped 5 bases from V and 0 bases from J, with 11 bases between. The CDR3 has 14 residues. Looked up from germline, CDR1 is DFQATT and CDR2 is SNEGSKA (reference sequence). Here the CDR3 reads CSALRRFSNQPQHF. The CDR3 DNA sequence: TGCAGTGCTCTACGCCGTTTTAGCAATCAGCCCCAGCATTTT.

This clonotype has at least ten counts. CDR3 nucleotide sequence: TGTGCCAGCAGAGCCAGGACAGGCGAGACCCAGTACTTC. This sequence encodes CASRARTGETQYF. V and J are TRBV6-2 or TRBV6-3 and TRBJ2-5; TRBD1 aligns across 7 bases. The CDR3 loop spans 13 amino acids. Germline V gene data show CDR1 as MNHEY and CDR2 as SVGEGT. V dropped 6 bases and J dropped 5; count of bases not matched to a gene: 6.

The genes are TRBV30 and TRBJ2-7, with a weak D call TRBD1 (5 bases). Germline CDR1 GTSNPN, CDR2 SVGIG (reference sequence). Trimming took 2 bases from V and 11 from J, leaving 13 bases between them. The CDR3 consists of 11 residues. The CDR3 here is CAWSLDTRKYF. As DNA, the CDR3 is TGTGCCTGGAGTTTGGACACGCGGAAGTACTTC.

This chain links TRBV5-1 with TRBJ2-7, with D perhaps matching TRBD1 or TRBD2 (5 bases each). V gave up 4 bases and J gave up 0 bases, with 17 bases separating them. This CDR3 contains 16 residues. Germline V lookup: CDR1 SGHRS, CDR2 YFSETQ. CDR3 residues: CASSVEGHPGSYEQYF. As DNA, the CDR3 is TGCGCCAGCAGCGTTGAGGGGCACCCAGGCTCCTACGAGCAGTACTTC.

This clonotype was seen many times. CDR3 loop: CASSSTVGGETQYF. DNA for the CDR3: TGTGCCAGCAGTTCCACTGTGGGGGGAGAGACCCAGTACTTC. The chain employs TRBV6-5 and TRBJ2-5; TRBD2 might be the D (6 bases). The CDR3 covers 14 residues. Germline CDR1 is MNHEY and CDR2 is SVGAGI. V lost 4 bases and J lost 4, with 13 bases in between.

This rearrangement joins TRBV7-9 to TRBJ2-3; the D gene is possibly TRBD1 (6 bases). Germline assignment: CDR1 SEHNR and CDR2 FQNEAQ (reference sequence). The CDR3 loop spans 15 amino acids. V lost 9 bases and J lost 1, with 17 bases in between. Here the CDR3 reads CASNGRGVGTDTQYF. CDR3 DNA: TGTGCCAGTAACGGCAGGGGAGTGGGCACAGATACGCAGTATTTT.

This clonotype was seen ten or more times. The chain recombines TRBV20-1 with TRBJ1-2; 7 positions match TRBD1. The CDR3 runs to 14 residues. Per germline, CDR1 DFQATT and CDR2 SNEGSKA (reference sequence). V trimming: 6 bases; J trimming: 5 bases; junction bases outside the gene matches: 12. DNA for the CDR3: TGCAGTGCCGCGATCGGGGGACAGACTTATGGCTACACCTTC. It is translated as CSAAIGGQTYGYTF.

This clonotype was detected many times. The chain carries TRBV19 and TRBJ2-6; weak D call: TRBD1 (5 bases). CDR1 and CDR2 (germline): LNHDA, SQIVND (reference sequence). The CDR3 is 15 residues long. V was shortened by 3 bases and J by 1 base, with 7 bases between the two germline ends. The CDR3 is CASSIPGSGANVLTF. The CDR3 coding sequence is TGTGCCAGTAGTATTCCAGGGTCTGGGGCCAACGTCCTGACTTTC.

The genes are TRBV6-5 and TRBJ1-1, with 10 bases fitting TRBD1. CDR1 and CDR2 from the germline V gene are MNHEY and SVGAGI. Trimming removed 6 bases from V and 4 bases from J; junction bases left unmatched: 14. This CDR3 comprises 17 residues. The chain's CDR3 is CASRQLGTGVFGTEAFF. CDR3 sequence (DNA): TGTGCCAGCAGGCAGTTGGGGACAGGGGTTTTTGGCACTGAAGCTTTCTTT.

The J gene is TRBJ1-2, the V gene TRBV18, with D maybe TRBD1 (6 bases). The V end lost 5 bases, the J end lost 8 bases, and 18 bases lay between the germline ends. The CDR3 is made up of 14 amino acids. Germline V gene data show CDR1 as KGHSH and CDR2 as LQKENI. CDR3 nucleotides: TGTGCCAGCTCAGCAGGAGGGGGGTTCTACGGCTACACCTTC. Its protein is CASSAGGGFYGYTF.

Ten or more counts support this clonotype. The chain links TRBV5-1 to TRBJ1-6; 7 bases are shared with TRBD1. The CDR3 runs 15 residues. With 5 bases clipped from V and 8 bases from J, the junction kept 10 bases outside the gene matches. Per germline, CDR1 SGHRS and CDR2 YFSETQ. The CDR3 sequence: CASSYGQEADSPLHF. CDR3 DNA: TGCGCCAGCAGTTACGGACAGGAGGCGGATTCACCCCTCCACTTT.

V gene TRBV5-1 combines with J gene TRBJ2-1; D remains ambiguous. From germline, CDR1 is SGHRS and CDR2 YFSETQ. The CDR3 is 12 amino acids. Trimming removed 5 bases at V and 4 bases at J, with 7 bases between. The CDR3: CASRSGYNEQFF. The CDR3 nucleotides read TGCGCCAGCAGATCCGGATACAATGAGCAGTTCTTC.

A note on this clonotype: A much larger clone is a single base away; this may be a read error. V is TRBV10-3 and J is TRBJ1-2, with D unclear. Germline lookup yields CDR1 ENHRY and CDR2 SYGVKD. V was shortened by 5 bases and J by 5 bases, with 18 bases between the two germline ends. The CDR3 runs 15 residues. The CDR3 loop reads CAISYLSGRDYGYTF. CDR3 nucleotides: TGTGCCATCAGTTACCTGAGTGGACGGGATTATGGCTACACCTTC.